Presented here are 18 T cell receptor beta chains from one specimen sequenced in a study of T cells after posttransplantation cyclophosphamide. Cyclophosphamide on days +3 and +4 followed busulfan-fludarabine conditioning and a marrow graft. Profiling relied on immunoSEQ multiplex PCR, and the TCRdb table lists in-frame clones only, not all of them. The table lists some 4,000 clones, with no singletons. The sequences come from PBMCs, collected after allogeneic stem cell transplant with posttransplant cyclophosphamide. These receptor sequences come from a female patient aged 18-30 years who received an allogeneic stem cell transplant from an unrelated donor, was CMV-positive, and had acute GVHD only. Some T cells may have originated in the graft donor.

Many counts were recorded for this clone. CDR3 nucleotides: TGTGCCAGCAGCTACGCGGGCCTACGGACTCAGCCCCAGCATTTT. Translation: CASSYAGLRTQPQHF. V and J are TRBV5-8 and TRBJ1-5; D is ambiguous. The germline CDR1 and CDR2 sequences are SGHTS and YDEGEE. This CDR3 region has 15 residues. The ends were cut back, 3 bases at V and 6 bases at J, with 16 bases in the middle.

This clone was seen repeatedly, ten times or more. The genes are TRBV6-5 and TRBJ2-2, with 7 nucleotides matching TRBD2. Germline-derived CDR1 and CDR2 are MNHEY and SVGAGI. The CDR3 contains 16 residues. V shed 3 bases and J 4 bases; nucleotides not matched to a gene: 8. The DNA for the CDR3 is TGTGCCAGCAGTTATTTGGCGGGAGCGGGCACCGGGGAGCTGTTTTTT. Translating gives CASSYLAGAGTGELFF.

This clone came up many times. This chain uses TRBV7-8 with TRBJ1-3, with D perhaps TRBD1 (6 bases). V lost 5 bases and J lost 1, with 15 bases in between. Germline loops: CDR1 SGHVS, CDR2 FQNEAQ. The CDR3 has 16 amino acids. In DNA form, the CDR3 reads TGTGCCAGCAGCCCGGCCCTCAGGGGATCTGGAAACACCATATATTTT. It is translated as CASSPALRGSGNTIYF.

This clone has ten or more counts. The chain links TRBV14 to TRBJ1-3; tentative D call: TRBD1 (5 bases). From germline, CDR1 is SGHDN and CDR2 FVKESK. There are 21 residues in the CDR3. V dropped 4 bases and J dropped 0 bases, with 28 bases sitting between them. The CDR3 nucleotides read TGTGCCAGCAGCCGCTATCGTGGGGCAGGCCGATCGAACGACTCTGGAAACACCATATATTTT. Protein product: CASSRYRGAGRSNDSGNTIYF.

This clone was counted many times. The rearrangement links TRBV7-3 to TRBJ2-1, with TRBD2 identical over 15 bases. The CDR3 has 14 residues. V gave up 5 bases and J gave up 8 bases; unmatched junction bases: 1. Germline V gene data show CDR1 as SGHTA and CDR2 as FQGTGA. CDR3 residues: CASSGLAGGYEQFF. The CDR3 nucleotides read TGTGCCAGCAGCGGACTAGCGGGAGGGTATGAGCAGTTCTTC.

This clone occurred many times. The chain employs TRBV6-5 and TRBJ2-7, with 9 bases that match TRBD2. The CDR3 spans 16 residues. The germline gives CDR1 MNHEY, CDR2 SVGAGI. With 2 bases clipped from V and 3 bases from J, the junction kept 8 bases outside the gene matches. CDR3 nucleotides: TGTGCCAGCAGTTACCTAAGCGGGAGGCCACTCTACGAGCAGTACTTC. It is translated as CASSYLSGRPLYEQYF.

This clone was seen repeatedly, ten times or more. The rearrangement uses TRBV19 and TRBJ1-1; a possible D gene is TRBD1 (5 bases). The CDR3 totals 13 residues. V was cut by 3 bases and J by 3 bases, with 8 bases left in between. The germline V gene has CDR1 LNHDA and CDR2 SQIVND (reference sequence). CDR3 nucleotide sequence: TGTGCCAGTAGTATCCCCAGGGACACTGAAGCTTTCTTT. Translating it yields CASSIPRDTEAFF.

This clone was picked up many times. The chain recombines TRBV5-1 with TRBJ2-1; 9 bases fit TRBD2. Germline loops: CDR1 SGHRS, CDR2 YFSETQ. The CDR3 contains 15 residues. V shed 6 bases, J shed 9 bases, and the junction held 13 bases outside the gene matches. The CDR3 sequence: CASTDRPAGGAEQFF. CDR3 in DNA: TGCGCCAGCACCGATCGGCCAGCGGGGGGTGCTGAGCAGTTCTTC. Together with reference TRBV5-1 and TRBJ2-1, the CDR3 gives the full variable domain: KAGVTQTPRYLIKTRGQQVTLSCSPISGHRSVSWYQQTPGQGLQFLFEYFSETQRNKGNFPGRFSGRQFSNSRSEMNVSTLELGDSALYLCASTDRPAGGAEQFFGPGTRLTVL.

This clone came up many times. The chain recombines TRBV7-8 with TRBJ2-3; no clear D. V shed 0 bases and J shed 7 bases, with 8 bases lying between them. The CDR3 extends over 13 amino acids. Germline CDR1 SGHVS, CDR2 FQNEAQ. The chain's CDR3 is CASSLALRNTQYF. CDR3 nucleotide sequence: TGTGCCAGCAGCTTAGCGCTGAGGAATACGCAGTATTTT.

The sample holds many counts of this clone. The chain employs TRBV6-5 and TRBJ2-7, with D possibly TRBD2 on 7 matching bases. The germline CDR1 and CDR2 sequences are MNHEY and SVGAGI. The V and J ends lost 2 bases and 3 bases respectively, with 11 bases between them. The CDR3 is made up of 14 amino acids. CDR3 protein: CASSYGGGSYEQYF. The DNA of the CDR3 is TGTGCCAGCAGTTACGGGGGCGGGAGCTACGAGCAGTACTTC.

This clone was counted ten times or more. The gene calls are TRBV9 and TRBJ2-7; unclear D gene. V lost 5 bases to trimming and J lost 0 bases, with 9 bases between them. In germline, CDR1 is SGDLS, CDR2 YYNGEE. The CDR3 length is 13 residues. The CDR3 DNA follows: TGTGCCAGCAGTGCTGAGAGCTCCTACGAGCAGTACTTC. This sequence encodes CASSAESSYEQYF.

This clone was observed at least ten times. The chain is built from TRBV30 and TRBJ2-5; weak D call: TRBD1 (5 bases). V shed 0 bases and J shed 4 bases, with 9 bases lying between them. This CDR3 has 13 amino acids. CDR1 GTSNPN and CDR2 SVGIG come from the germline V gene (reference sequence). The CDR3 spells CAWSVRRGETQYF. In DNA form, the CDR3 reads TGTGCCTGGAGTGTACGTAGGGGAGAGACCCAGTACTTC. Full variable domain (outside the CDR3, taken from reference TRBV30 and TRBJ2-5): SQTIHQWPATLVQPVGSPLSLECTVEGTSNPNLYWYRQAAGRGLQLLFYSVGIGQISSEVPQNLSASRPQDRQFILSSKKLLLSDSGFYLCAWSVRRGETQYFGPGTRLLVL.

This clone is judged medium-sized. The genes are TRBV15 and TRBJ1-5; D gene unclear. The V end was cut by 2 bases, the J end by 3 bases, with 11 bases between. The germline gives CDR1 LNHNV, CDR2 YYDKDF (reference sequence). The CDR3 covers 15 residues. The DNA of the CDR3 is TGTGCCACCAGCAGAAGTGGGCAGCTCAATCAGCCCCAGCATTTT. It codes for CATSRSGQLNQPQHF. The full variable domain, in which reference TRBV15 and TRBJ1-5 provide the parts outside the CDR3, is DAMVIQNPRYQVTQFGKPVTLSCSQTLNHNVMYWYQQKSSQAPKLLFHYYDKDFNNEADTPDNFQSRRPNTSFCFLDIRSPGLGDTAMYLCATSRSGQLNQPQHFGDGTRLSIL.

Sample share makes this clone medium-sized (0.01 to 0.1%). The chain carries TRBV12-5 and TRBJ2-1; TRBD2 matches at 15 bases. Per the germline V gene, CDR1 is LGHNT and CDR2 is FRNRAP. J gave up 7 bases and V 5 bases, and 9 bases lay outside the gene matches. CDR3 length: 17 amino acids. The CDR3 DNA sequence: TGTGCTAGTGGTCTCGGGACTAGCGGGAGGATCAAGAATGAGCAGTTCTTC. As protein: CASGLGTSGRIKNEQFF. The full variable domain, its missing parts supplied by reference TRBV12-5 and TRBJ2-1, is DARVTQTPRHKVTEMGQEVTMRCQPILGHNTVFWYRQTMMQGLELLAYFRNRAPLDDSGMPKDRFSAEMPDATLATLKIQPSEPRDSAVYFCASGLGTSGRIKNEQFFGPGTRLTVL.

This clone has more than one count but fewer than ten. This sequence joins TRBV18 and TRBJ2-7; TRBD2 aligns across 9 bases. V lost 3 bases, J lost 6 bases, and 9 bases stayed unmatched. CDR1 KGHSH and CDR2 LQKENI come from the germline V gene. This CDR3 is built from 15 residues. Here the CDR3 reads CASSPLPGLASEQYF. In DNA, the CDR3 is TGTGCCAGCTCACCTCTCCCGGGACTAGCCTCCGAGCAGTACTTC.

In its sample, this clone was seen many times. The CDR3 loop is CASSFRDSKPNEQFF. As DNA, the CDR3 is TGTGCCAGCAGTTTTAGAGACAGCAAACCCAATGAGCAGTTCTTC. V usage is TRBV27 and J usage is TRBJ2-1, with a weak D call TRBD1 (5 bases). Germline-derived CDR1 and CDR2 are MNHEY and SMNVEV (reference sequence). The CDR3 is 15 residues long. Trimming cost V 3 bases and J 6 bases, with 15 bases left between them.

There are many counts of this clone. The genes are TRBV7-2 and TRBJ2-3; no clear D. The CDR3 spans 13 residues. V lost 5 bases to trimming and J lost 3 bases, with 9 bases between them. Per the germline V gene, CDR1 is SGHTA and CDR2 is FQGNSA. This chain's CDR3 is CASSTLRTDTQYF. The CDR3, as DNA: TGTGCCAGCAGCACCCTGCGGACAGATACGCAGTATTTT.

This clone was seen ten or more times. The CDR3 coding sequence is TGTGCCAGCAGGGCTGGGGACTATAACCCCGAGCAGTACTTC. This gives the protein CASRAGDYNPEQYF. The chain combines TRBV6-6 with TRBJ2-7; 7 bases line up with TRBD2. V shed 6 bases and J 6 bases; nucleotides not matched to a gene: 11. Germline V lookup: CDR1 MNHNY, CDR2 SVGAGI (reference sequence). The CDR3 has 14 amino acids.